This is a list of T cell receptor beta chains from one sample in a study of PD-1 blockade in classical Hodgkin lymphoma. Profiled with immunoSEQ multiplex PCR; TCRdb holds only in-frame clones, not every one. This table holds roughly 23,000 clones, around nine tenths found once. Sequences were obtained from CD4+ T cells from blood. These receptors were taken from a human donor with classical Hodgkin lymphoma. Both conserved end residues are part of each CDR3. The order of the fields is clone size, V gene, D gene, J gene, CDR3 protein, CDR3 DNA. The D gene is left open where the match is weak. Clone size appears in some rows only: once, few, many, or a class for an expanded clone.

abundance: once
v_gene: TRBV30
d_gene: TRBD1
j_gene: TRBJ1-1
CDR3aa: CAWTAGGRLRAFF
CDR3nt: TGTGCCTGGACGGCAGGGGGGAGGTTGCGAGCTTTCTTT

abundance: -
v_gene: TRBV6-5
d_gene: -
j_gene: TRBJ1-6
CDR3aa: CASSYKYPNSPLHF
CDR3nt: TGTGCCAGCAGTTACAAATATCCTAATTCACCCCTCCACTTT

abundance: -
v_gene: TRBV27
d_gene: TRBD2
j_gene: TRBJ2-7
CDR3aa: CASSRYPGGTYEQYF
CDR3nt: TGTGCCAGCAGCAGATACCCGGGAGGAACCTACGAGCAGTACTTC

abundance: -
v_gene: TRBV29-1
d_gene: -
j_gene: TRBJ2-3
CDR3aa: CSVPRQGTDTQYF
CDR3nt: TGCAGCGTTCCCCGGCAGGGGACAGATACGCAGTATTTT

abundance: -
v_gene: TRBV10-1
d_gene: -
j_gene: TRBJ2-1
CDR3aa: CASSLTPTNEQFF
CDR3nt: TGCGCCAGCAGCTTGACTCCCACCAATGAGCAGTTCTTC

abundance: once
v_gene: TRBV7-9
d_gene: TRBD2
j_gene: TRBJ2-5
CDR3aa: CASSPWGSGKGETQYF
CDR3nt: TGTGCCAGCAGCCCTTGGGGTAGCGGGAAAGGGGAGACCCAGTACTTC

abundance: -
v_gene: TRBV7-6
d_gene: TRBD2
j_gene: TRBJ2-2
CDR3aa: CASSLGLAGTGELFF
CDR3nt: TGTGCCAGCAGCTTAGGTCTAGCGGGGACCGGGGAGCTGTTTTTT

abundance: -
v_gene: TRBV5-8
d_gene: TRBD1
j_gene: TRBJ1-1
CDR3aa: CASSWRGRLNTEAFF
CDR3nt: TGTGCCAGCAGCTGGAGGGGGCGTCTGAACACTGAAGCTTTCTTT

abundance: -
v_gene: TRBV29-1
d_gene: TRBD2
j_gene: TRBJ2-1
CDR3aa: CSVSLAGYSYNEQFF
CDR3nt: TGCAGCGTTAGTCTAGCGGGATATAGCTACAATGAGCAGTTCTTC

abundance: -
v_gene: TRBV6-1
d_gene: -
j_gene: TRBJ1-2
CDR3aa: CASTERGRAGYTF
CDR3nt: TGTGCCAGCACCGAAAGAGGGCGCGCCGGCTACACCTTC

abundance: -
v_gene: TRBV28
d_gene: TRBD1
j_gene: TRBJ1-6
CDR3aa: CASSLANRGALRSPLHF
CDR3nt: TGTGCCAGCAGTTTGGCTAACAGGGGCGCTCTTCGTTCACCCCTCCACTTT

abundance: -
v_gene: TRBV30
d_gene: TRBD2
j_gene: TRBJ2-1
CDR3aa: CAWSPPSGRAPFF
CDR3nt: TGTGCCTGGAGTCCCCCTAGCGGGAGGGCCCCGTTCTTC

abundance: -
v_gene: TRBV2
d_gene: -
j_gene: TRBJ1-4
CDR3aa: CASSDSVSAKLFF
CDR3nt: TGTGCCAGCAGTGACAGCGTCTCAGCAAAACTGTTTTTT

abundance: once
v_gene: TRBV5-1
d_gene: -
j_gene: TRBJ2-7
CDR3aa: CASSLDAGPNYEQYF
CDR3nt: TGCGCCAGCAGCTTGGATGCGGGACCAAACTACGAGCAGTACTTC

abundance: once
v_gene: TRBV6-1
d_gene: TRBD1
j_gene: TRBJ1-4
CDR3aa: CASSDPTGANEKLFF
CDR3nt: TGTGCCAGCAGTGACCCGACAGGGGCTAATGAAAAACTGTTTTTT

abundance: once
v_gene: TRBV27
d_gene: -
j_gene: TRBJ2-7
CDR3aa: CASSWKDGSYEQYF
CDR3nt: TGTGCCAGCAGTTGGAAGGACGGCTCCTACGAGCAGTACTTC

abundance: -
v_gene: TRBV28
d_gene: -
j_gene: TRBJ1-2
CDR3aa: CASSFYSSLTRYNGYTF
CDR3nt: TGTGCCAGCAGTTTCTACTCTTCACTGACGAGGTACAATGGCTACACCTTC

abundance: -
v_gene: TRBV6-1
d_gene: -
j_gene: TRBJ1-5
CDR3aa: CASSVSGKDQPQHF
CDR3nt: TGTGCCAGCAGTGTCTCAGGGAAAGATCAGCCCCAGCATTTT

abundance: -
v_gene: TRBV2
d_gene: -
j_gene: TRBJ1-1
CDR3aa: CASSVQVLGTEAFF
CDR3nt: TGTGCCAGCAGTGTGCAGGTCCTGGGCACTGAAGCTTTCTTT

abundance: -
v_gene: TRBV2
d_gene: -
j_gene: TRBJ2-2
CDR3aa: CASGARSTGELFF
CDR3nt: TGTGCCAGCGGAGCTAGAAGCACCGGGGAGCTGTTTTTT

abundance: once
v_gene: TRBV5-6
d_gene: TRBD1
j_gene: TRBJ1-6
CDR3aa: CASSLPGQGYNSPLHF
CDR3nt: TGTGCCAGCAGCTTGCCGGGACAGGGGTATAATTCACCCCTCCACTTT

abundance: -
v_gene: TRBV6-5
d_gene: -
j_gene: TRBJ2-5
CDR3aa: CASSYDPSSVETQYF
CDR3nt: TGTGCCAGCAGTTACGACCCTTCTAGCGTAGAGACCCAGTACTTC

abundance: -
v_gene: TRBV11-3
d_gene: -
j_gene: TRBJ2-5
CDR3aa: CASSPGGGQETQYF
CDR3nt: TGTGCCAGCAGCCCAGGGGGAGGTCAAGAGACCCAGTACTTC

abundance: -
v_gene: TRBV5-1
d_gene: -
j_gene: TRBJ2-7
CDR3aa: CASSLSGDSYEQYF
CDR3nt: TGCGCCAGCAGCCTGTCCGGAGACTCCTACGAGCAGTACTTC

abundance: -
v_gene: TRBV6-5
d_gene: -
j_gene: TRBJ2-3
CDR3aa: CASSYSKTRQGDTQYF
CDR3nt: TGTGCCAGCAGTTACTCGAAGACTAGGCAGGGAGATACGCAGTATTTT

abundance: -
v_gene: TRBV18
d_gene: -
j_gene: TRBJ1-5
CDR3aa: CASSPAGSNQPQHF
CDR3nt: TGTGCCAGCTCACCGGCGGGATCCAATCAGCCCCAGCATTTT

abundance: -
v_gene: TRBV4-3
d_gene: TRBD1
j_gene: TRBJ2-1
CDR3aa: CASSQDSHRGGGGEQFF
CDR3nt: TGCGCCAGCAGCCAAGATTCACACAGGGGTGGAGGAGGTGAGCAGTTCTTC

abundance: -
v_gene: TRBV6-5
d_gene: -
j_gene: TRBJ1-1
CDR3aa: CASRQGVLAFF
CDR3nt: TGTGCCAGCCGGCAGGGAGTGTTGGCTTTCTTT

abundance: -
v_gene: TRBV5-4
d_gene: -
j_gene: TRBJ1-2
CDR3aa: CASSLGPQGPAYGYTF
CDR3nt: TGTGCCAGCAGCTTGGGCCCTCAGGGGCCGGCCTATGGCTACACCTTC

abundance: -
v_gene: TRBV5-6
d_gene: -
j_gene: TRBJ2-3
CDR3aa: CASSLVSNWDTQYF
CDR3nt: TGTGCCAGCAGCTTGGTATCCAATTGGGATACGCAGTATTTT